This entry lists 8 T cell receptor beta chains sequenced from one sample in a study of technical replicates of blood from several donors. Here immunoSEQ multiplex PCR was the method, and the copy in TCRdb shows in-frame clones only, minus some. The sample contains tens of thousands of clones, 85% to 95% of which appear only once. Sequencing was carried out using T cells isolated from PBMCs. These TCRs come from a human donor in good health.

This clone was found once. This chain uses TRBV7-2 with TRBJ2-3; 9 bases are a match to TRBD2. The J segment lost 9 bases and the V segment lost 2 bases, leaving 12 bases of the junction unmatched. Germline V gene lookup returns CDR1 SGHTA and CDR2 FQGNSA. This CDR3 is 16 amino acids long. The CDR3 DNA reads as TGTGCCAGCAGCTTAAACGAGCGGGGGGCAAGGGGGACGCAGTATTTT. Its protein product is CASSLNERGARGTQYF.

This rearrangement joins TRBV9 to TRBJ2-3; 14 bases are shared with TRBD2. Per germline, CDR1 SGDLS and CDR2 YYNGEE. The length of the CDR3 is 17 residues. V shed 3 bases, J shed 0 bases, and the junction held 3 bases outside the gene matches. The CDR3, as DNA: TGTGCCAGCAGCGGGACTAGCGGGAGGCTCAGCACAGATACGCAGTATTTT. Protein sequence: CASSGTSGRLSTDTQYF.

The J gene is TRBJ1-5, the V gene TRBV18; D may be TRBD1 (5 bases). In germline, CDR1 is KGHSH, CDR2 LQKENI. This CDR3 region has 13 residues. Trimming took 4 bases from V and 6 from J, leaving 10 bases between them. The CDR3 is CASSQTAGQPQHF. Written as DNA, the CDR3 is TGTGCCAGCTCACAGACAGCTGGTCAGCCCCAGCATTTT.

This clone was observed a few times. The rearrangement links TRBV15 to TRBJ1-1, with D tentatively TRBD1 (5 bases). The germline V gene encodes CDR1 LNHNV and CDR2 YYDKDF (reference sequence). V dropped 5 bases and J dropped 6 bases, with 10 bases sitting between them. The CDR3 covers 12 residues. The CDR3 spells CATSGRGPEAFF. CDR3 coding DNA: TGTGCCACCAGCGGGAGGGGCCCTGAAGCTTTCTTT.

This clone was found once. The J gene is TRBJ1-5, the V gene TRBV29-1; D might be TRBD1 (5 bases). Trimming took off 6 bases at V and 4 bases at J, with 13 bases between the two ends. The V gene's germline CDR1 is SQVTM and CDR2 ANQGSEA. This CDR3 has 13 amino acids. CDR3 in amino acids: CSVETEANQPQHF. The CDR3 nucleotides read TGCAGCGTCGAGACAGAAGCTAATCAGCCCCAGCATTTT.

This sequence joins TRBV7-9 and TRBJ2-7; 8 bases align to TRBD1. The germline V gene has CDR1 SEHNR and CDR2 FQNEAQ (reference sequence). The CDR3 spans 16 residues. The V and J ends lost 5 bases and 4 bases, in that order; junction bases with no gene match: 13. CDR3 region: CASSPLGQANPYEQYF. The CDR3 DNA reads TGTGCCAGCAGCCCTCTGGGACAGGCTAACCCATACGAGCAGTACTTC.

V is TRBV5-6 and J is TRBJ1-5, with 8 bases matching TRBD1. The CDR3 totals 15 residues. Germline V gene data show CDR1 as SGHDT and CDR2 as YYEEEE. V shed 1 base, J shed 7 bases, and the junction held 7 bases outside the gene matches. CDR3 in DNA: TGTGCCAGCAGCTTGCAGGGGGCCGGGGACCAGCCCCAGCATTTT. Encoded protein: CASSLQGAGDQPQHF.

The chain combines TRBV28 with TRBJ2-2; 16 bases match TRBD2. The J segment lost 2 bases and the V segment lost 4 bases, leaving 13 bases of the junction unmatched. Germline values: CDR1 MDHEN, CDR2 SYDVKM. The length of the CDR3 is 21 residues. This CDR3 is CASSSNGPGLAGGPNTGELFF. CDR3 nucleotides: TGTGCCAGCAGTTCTAACGGACCGGGACTAGCGGGAGGGCCAAACACCGGGGAGCTGTTTTTT.